This T cell receptor beta chain stems from a study of T-cell reconstitution after alpha-beta-depleted transplantation in children. The CDR3 is 16 amino acids. Trimming cost V 5 bases and J 0 bases, with 19 bases left between them. CDR1 is DFQATT, CDR2 SNEGSKA, per germline (reference sequence). In its sample, this clonotype was seen many times. Unique molecular identifiers were built into the TCRbeta library. TCRdb redid the calling of the PCR reads with MiXCR, one entry per CDR3 protein. This table holds 200,000 to 250,000 distinct CDR3 sequences, about 11% found once. This chain joins TRBV20-1 and TRBJ1-1; D is possibly TRBD1 (6 bases). The source was PBMCs from the stem cell graft donor, collected from the stem cell graft. The sequence was obtained from a human donor who donated a stem cell graft to a child with acute lymphoblastic leukemia. The CDR3 nucleotides read TGCAGTGCTTTTACAGGGCCCGCGGGGGTGAACACTGAAGCTTTCTTT. It yields the protein CSAFTGPAGVNTEAFF.